This T cell receptor (beta chain) was recovered during a study of blood T cell repertoires in COVID-19. For the study at large: The United States, Italy and Spain supplied acute and convalescent COVID-19 samples. From T cells, B-cell-depleted T cells, or PBMCs came the material, which was cDNA or gDNA.

This clone has only a few counts. In the authors' workflow: Scientists estimated how many nucleated cells there were by amplifying reference gene primers. The assay was immunoSEQ multiplex PCR, and TCRdb's table has in-frame clones only and misses some. The V and J calls and clone size are taken from that table; D and trimming were inferred from the DNA. The repertoire holds 130,000 or so clones, approximately 80% seen once, with 4% to 5% in the top ten. CDR3 length: 14 residues. Germline V gene sequence: CDR1 SEHNR, CDR2 FQNEAQ (reference sequence). Trimming stripped 1 base from V and 3 bases from J, with 4 bases between.

This rearrangement joins TRBV7-9 to TRBJ1-6; D gene uncertain. Sequenced sample: peripheral blood. This TCR was recovered from a woman aged 65 to 85 with acute or convalescent COVID-19. The CDR3, as DNA: TGTGCCAGCAGCTTAGACAGCTATAATTCACCCCTCCACTTT. This sequence encodes CASSLDSYNSPLHF.